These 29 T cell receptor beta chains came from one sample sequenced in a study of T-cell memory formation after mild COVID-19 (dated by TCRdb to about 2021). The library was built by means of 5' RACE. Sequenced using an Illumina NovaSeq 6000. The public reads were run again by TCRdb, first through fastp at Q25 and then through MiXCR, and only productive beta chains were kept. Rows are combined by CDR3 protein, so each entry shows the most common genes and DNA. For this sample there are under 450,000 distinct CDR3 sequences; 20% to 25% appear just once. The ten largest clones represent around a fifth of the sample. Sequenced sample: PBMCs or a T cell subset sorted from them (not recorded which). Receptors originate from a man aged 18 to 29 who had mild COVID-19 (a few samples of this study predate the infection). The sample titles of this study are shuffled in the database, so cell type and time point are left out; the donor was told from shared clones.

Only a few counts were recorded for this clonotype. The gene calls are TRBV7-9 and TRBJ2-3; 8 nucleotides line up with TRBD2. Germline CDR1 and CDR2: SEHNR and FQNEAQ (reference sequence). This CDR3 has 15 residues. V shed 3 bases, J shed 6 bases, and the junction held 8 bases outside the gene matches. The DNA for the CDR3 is TGTGCCAGCAGCTTCCTAGCGGGCCCAAGGGATACGCAGTATTTT. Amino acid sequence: CASSFLAGPRDTQYF.

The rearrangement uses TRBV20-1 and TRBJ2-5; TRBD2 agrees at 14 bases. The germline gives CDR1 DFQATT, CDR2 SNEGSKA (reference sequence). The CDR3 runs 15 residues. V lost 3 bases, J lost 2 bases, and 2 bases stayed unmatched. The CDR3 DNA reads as TGCAGTGCTAGGGGACTAGCGGGGGTACAAGAGACCCAGTACTTC. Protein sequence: CSARGLAGVQETQYF.

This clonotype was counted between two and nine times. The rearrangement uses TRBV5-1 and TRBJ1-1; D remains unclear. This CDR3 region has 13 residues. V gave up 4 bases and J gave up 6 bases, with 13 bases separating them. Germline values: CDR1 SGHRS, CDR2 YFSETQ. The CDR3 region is CASSPIGGPEAFF. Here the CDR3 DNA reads TGCGCCAGCAGCCCCATAGGCGGGCCTGAAGCTTTCTTT.

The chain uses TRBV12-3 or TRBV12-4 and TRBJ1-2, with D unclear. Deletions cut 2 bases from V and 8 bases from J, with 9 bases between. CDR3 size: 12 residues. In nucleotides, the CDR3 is TGTGCCAGCAGTTTACCCCGTGGGGGCTACACCTTC. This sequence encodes CASSLPRGGYTF.

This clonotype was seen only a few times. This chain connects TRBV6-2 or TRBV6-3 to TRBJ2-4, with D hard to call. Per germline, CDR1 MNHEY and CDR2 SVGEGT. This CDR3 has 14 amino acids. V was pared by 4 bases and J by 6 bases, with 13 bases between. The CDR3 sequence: CASSSRLERNIQYF. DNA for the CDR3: TGTGCCAGCAGTTCCCGGTTAGAGAGAAACATTCAGTACTTC.

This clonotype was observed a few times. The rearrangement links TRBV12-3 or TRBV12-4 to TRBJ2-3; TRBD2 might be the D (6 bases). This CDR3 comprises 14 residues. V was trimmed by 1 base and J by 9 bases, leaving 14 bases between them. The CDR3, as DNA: TGTGCCAGCAGTTTAGGACACGGCGGGGAAACGCAGTATTTT. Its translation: CASSLGHGGETQYF.

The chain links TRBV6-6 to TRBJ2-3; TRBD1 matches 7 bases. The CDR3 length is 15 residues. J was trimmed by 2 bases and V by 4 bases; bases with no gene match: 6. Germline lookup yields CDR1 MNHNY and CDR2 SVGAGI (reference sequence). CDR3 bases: TGTGCCAGCAGTTTTACAGGGGTCCCCACAGATACGCAGTATTTT. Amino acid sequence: CASSFTGVPTDTQYF.

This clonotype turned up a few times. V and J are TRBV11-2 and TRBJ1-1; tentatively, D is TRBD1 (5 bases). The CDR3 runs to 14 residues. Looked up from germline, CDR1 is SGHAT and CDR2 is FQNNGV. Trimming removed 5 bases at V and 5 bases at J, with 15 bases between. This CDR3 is CASSRLGGWTEAFF. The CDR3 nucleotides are TGTGCCAGCAGCCGCCTGGGGGGGTGGACTGAAGCTTTCTTT. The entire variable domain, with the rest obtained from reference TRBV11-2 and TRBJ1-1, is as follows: EAGVAQSPRYKIIEKRQSVAFWCNPISGHATLYWYQQILGQGPKLLIQFQNNGVVDDSQLPKDRFSAERLKGVDSTLKIQPAKLEDSAVYLCASSRLGGWTEAFFGQGTRLTVV.

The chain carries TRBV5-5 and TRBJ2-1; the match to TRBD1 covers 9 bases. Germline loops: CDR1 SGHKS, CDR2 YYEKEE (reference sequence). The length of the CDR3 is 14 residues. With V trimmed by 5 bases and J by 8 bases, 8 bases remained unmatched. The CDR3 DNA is TGTGCCAGCAGTTCTACAGGGGGCGTCGATGAGCAGTTCTTC. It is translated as CASSSTGGVDEQFF.

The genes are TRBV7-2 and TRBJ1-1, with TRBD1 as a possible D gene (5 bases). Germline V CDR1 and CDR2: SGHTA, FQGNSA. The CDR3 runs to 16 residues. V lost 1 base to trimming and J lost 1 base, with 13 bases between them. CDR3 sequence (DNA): TGTGCCAGCAGCTTAGAGGCGGGGACGGGGAACACTGAAGCTTTCTTT. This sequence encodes CASSLEAGTGNTEAFF.

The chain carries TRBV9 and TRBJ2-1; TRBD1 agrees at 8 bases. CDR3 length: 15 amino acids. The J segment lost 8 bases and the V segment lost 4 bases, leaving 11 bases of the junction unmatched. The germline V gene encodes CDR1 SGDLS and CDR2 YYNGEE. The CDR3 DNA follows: TGTGCCAGCAGCCCTGACAGGGGACGGGTCGATGAGCAGTTCTTC. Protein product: CASSPDRGRVDEQFF.

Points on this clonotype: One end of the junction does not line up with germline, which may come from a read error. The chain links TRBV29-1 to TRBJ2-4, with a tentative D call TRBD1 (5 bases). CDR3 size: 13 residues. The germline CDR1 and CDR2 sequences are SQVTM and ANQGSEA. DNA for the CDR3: TGCAGCGTCGAAGACAGTGTTTCGAACATTCAGTACTTC. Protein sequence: CSVEDSVSNIQYF.

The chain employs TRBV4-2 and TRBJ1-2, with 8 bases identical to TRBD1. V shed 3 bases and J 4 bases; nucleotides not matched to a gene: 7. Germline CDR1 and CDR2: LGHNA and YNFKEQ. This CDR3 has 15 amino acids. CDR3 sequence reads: CASSHLRTGSYGYTF. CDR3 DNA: TGTGCCAGCAGCCACTTAAGGACAGGGTCCTATGGCTACACCTTC.

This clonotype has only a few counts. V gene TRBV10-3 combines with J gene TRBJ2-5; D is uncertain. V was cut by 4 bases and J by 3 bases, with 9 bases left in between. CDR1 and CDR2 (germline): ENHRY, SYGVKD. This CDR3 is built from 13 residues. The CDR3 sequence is CAISGMLEETQYF. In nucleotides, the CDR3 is TGTGCCATCAGTGGGATGCTGGAAGAGACCCAGTACTTC.

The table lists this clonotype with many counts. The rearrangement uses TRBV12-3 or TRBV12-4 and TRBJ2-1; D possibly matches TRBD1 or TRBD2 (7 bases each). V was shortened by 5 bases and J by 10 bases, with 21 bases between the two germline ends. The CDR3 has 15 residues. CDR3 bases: TGTGCCAGCAGTCCTAGCCAGGGGGGGACCCGGGAGCAGTTCTTC. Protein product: CASSPSQGGTREQFF.

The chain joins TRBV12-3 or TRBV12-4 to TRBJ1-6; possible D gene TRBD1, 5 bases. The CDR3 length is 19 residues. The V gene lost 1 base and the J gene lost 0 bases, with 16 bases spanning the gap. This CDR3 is CASSLVLFKGSSYNSPLHF. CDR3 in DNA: TGTGCCAGCAGTTTAGTCCTCTTCAAGGGGAGCTCCTATAATTCACCCCTCCACTTT.

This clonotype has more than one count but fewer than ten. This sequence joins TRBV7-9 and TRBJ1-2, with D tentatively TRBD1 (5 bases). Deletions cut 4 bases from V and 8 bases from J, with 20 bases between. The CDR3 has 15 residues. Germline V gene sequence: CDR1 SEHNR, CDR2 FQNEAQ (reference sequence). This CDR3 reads CASSSISAGGSGYTF. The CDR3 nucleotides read TGTGCCAGCAGCTCAATATCCGCTGGGGGGTCGGGCTACACCTTC. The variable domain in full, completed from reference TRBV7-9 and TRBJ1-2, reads DTGVSQNPRHKITKRGQNVTFRCDPISEHNRLYWYRQTLGQGPEFLTYFQNEAQLEKSRLLSDRFSAERPKGSFSTLEIQRTEQGDSAMYLCASSSISAGGSGYTFGSGTRLTVV.

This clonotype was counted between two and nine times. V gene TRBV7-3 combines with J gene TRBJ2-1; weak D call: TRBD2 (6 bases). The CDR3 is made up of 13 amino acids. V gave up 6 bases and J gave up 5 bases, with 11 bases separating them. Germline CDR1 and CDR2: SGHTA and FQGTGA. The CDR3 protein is CASSETRDNEQFF. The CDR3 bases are TGTGCCAGCAGTGAGACTAGGGACAATGAGCAGTTCTTC.

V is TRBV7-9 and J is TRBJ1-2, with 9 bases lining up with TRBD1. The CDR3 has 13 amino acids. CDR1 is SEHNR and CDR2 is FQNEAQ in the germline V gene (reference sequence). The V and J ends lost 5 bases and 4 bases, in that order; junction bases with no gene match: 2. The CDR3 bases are TGTGCCAGCAGCCGGGACAGGGCCTATGGCTACACCTTC. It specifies CASSRDRAYGYTF.

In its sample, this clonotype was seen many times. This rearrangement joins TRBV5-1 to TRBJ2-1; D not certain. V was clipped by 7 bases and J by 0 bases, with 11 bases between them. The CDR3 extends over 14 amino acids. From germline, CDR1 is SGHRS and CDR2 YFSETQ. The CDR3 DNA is TGCGCCAGCGCATACCCAAGCTCCTACAATGAGCAGTTCTTC. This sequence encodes CASAYPSSYNEQFF.

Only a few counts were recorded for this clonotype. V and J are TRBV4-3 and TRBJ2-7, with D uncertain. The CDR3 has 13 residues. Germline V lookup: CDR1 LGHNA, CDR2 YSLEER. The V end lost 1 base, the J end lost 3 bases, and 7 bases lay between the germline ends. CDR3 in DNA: TGCGCCAGCAGCCAAGCCGTGAACTACGAGCAGTACTTC. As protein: CASSQAVNYEQYF.

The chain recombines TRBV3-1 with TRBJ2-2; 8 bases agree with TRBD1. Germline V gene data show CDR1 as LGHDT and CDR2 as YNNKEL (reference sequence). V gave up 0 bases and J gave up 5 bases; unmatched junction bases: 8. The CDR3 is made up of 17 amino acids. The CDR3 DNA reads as TGTGCCAGCAGCCAAGAGGACAGGGCGGCGTCAACCGGGGAGCTGTTTTTT. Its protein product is CASSQEDRAASTGELFF.

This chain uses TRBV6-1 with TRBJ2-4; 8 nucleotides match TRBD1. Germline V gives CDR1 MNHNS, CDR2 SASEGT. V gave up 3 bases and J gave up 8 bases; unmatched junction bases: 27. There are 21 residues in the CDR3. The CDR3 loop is CASSDPPETGDYKPDEDIQYF. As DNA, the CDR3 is TGTGCCAGCAGTGACCCCCCAGAGACAGGGGATTACAAGCCGGATGAAGACATTCAGTACTTC.

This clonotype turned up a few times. CDR3 amino acids: CASSFPGQGTDEQFF. For the CDR3, the DNA is TGTGCCAGCAGCTTCCCGGGACAGGGTACGGATGAGCAGTTCTTC. The chain links TRBV3-1 to TRBJ2-1; 9 positions match TRBD1. Trimming cost V 5 bases and J 8 bases; bases outside gene matches: 10. Germline CDR1 reads LGHDT; CDR2 reads YNNKEL (reference sequence). The CDR3 consists of 15 residues.

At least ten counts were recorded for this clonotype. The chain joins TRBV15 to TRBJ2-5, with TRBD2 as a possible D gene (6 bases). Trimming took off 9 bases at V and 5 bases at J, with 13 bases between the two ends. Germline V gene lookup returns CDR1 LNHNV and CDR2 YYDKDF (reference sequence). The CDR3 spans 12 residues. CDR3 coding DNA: TGTGCCACTAGGAGGGGTGGGGAGACCCAGTACTTC. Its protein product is CATRRGGETQYF.

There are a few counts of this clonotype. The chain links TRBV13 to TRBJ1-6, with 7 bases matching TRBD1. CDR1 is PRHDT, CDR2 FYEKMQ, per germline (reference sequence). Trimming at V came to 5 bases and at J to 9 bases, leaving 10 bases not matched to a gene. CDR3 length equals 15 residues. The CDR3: CASSPDRWAGSPLHF. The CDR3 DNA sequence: TGTGCCAGCAGCCCGGACAGGTGGGCCGGTTCACCCCTCCACTTT.

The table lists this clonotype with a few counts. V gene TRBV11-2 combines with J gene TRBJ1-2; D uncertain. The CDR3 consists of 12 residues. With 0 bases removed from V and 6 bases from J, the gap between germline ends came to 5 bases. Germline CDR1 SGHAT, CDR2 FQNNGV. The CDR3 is CASSLEGNGYTF. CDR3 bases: TGTGCCAGCAGCTTAGAAGGGAATGGCTACACCTTC.

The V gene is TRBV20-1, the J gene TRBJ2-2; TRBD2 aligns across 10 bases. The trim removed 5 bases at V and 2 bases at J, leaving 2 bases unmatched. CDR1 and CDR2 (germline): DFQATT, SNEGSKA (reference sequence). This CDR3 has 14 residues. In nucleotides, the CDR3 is TGCAGTGCTTGGACTAGCGGTAACACCGGGGAGCTGTTTTTT. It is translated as CSAWTSGNTGELFF.

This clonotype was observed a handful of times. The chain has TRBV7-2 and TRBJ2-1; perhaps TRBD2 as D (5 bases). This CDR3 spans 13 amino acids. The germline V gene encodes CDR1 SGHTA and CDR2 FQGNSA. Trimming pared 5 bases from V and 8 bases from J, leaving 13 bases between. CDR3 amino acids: CASSAGPGDEQFF. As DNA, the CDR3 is TGTGCCAGCAGCGCAGGTCCCGGGGATGAGCAGTTCTTC. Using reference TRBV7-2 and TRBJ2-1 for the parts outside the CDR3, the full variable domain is GAGVSQSPSNKVTEKGKDVELRCDPISGHTALYWYRQSLGQGLEFLIYFQGNSAPDKSGLPSDRFSAERTGGSVSTLTIQRTQQEDSAVYLCASSAGPGDEQFFGPGTRLTVL.